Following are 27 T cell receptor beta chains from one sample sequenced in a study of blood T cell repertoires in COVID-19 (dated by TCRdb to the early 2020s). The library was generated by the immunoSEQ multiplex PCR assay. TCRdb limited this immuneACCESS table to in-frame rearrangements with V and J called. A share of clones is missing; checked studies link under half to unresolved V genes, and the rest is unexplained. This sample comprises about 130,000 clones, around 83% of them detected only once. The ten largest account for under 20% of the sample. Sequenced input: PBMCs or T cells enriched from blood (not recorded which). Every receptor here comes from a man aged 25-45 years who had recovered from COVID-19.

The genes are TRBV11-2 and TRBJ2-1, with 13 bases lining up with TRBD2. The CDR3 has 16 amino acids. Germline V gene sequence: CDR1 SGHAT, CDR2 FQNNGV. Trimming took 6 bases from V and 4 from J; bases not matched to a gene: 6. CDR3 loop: CASSALAGGLYNEQFF. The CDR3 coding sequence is TGTGCCAGCAGTGCACTAGCGGGGGGGCTATACAATGAGCAGTTCTTC.

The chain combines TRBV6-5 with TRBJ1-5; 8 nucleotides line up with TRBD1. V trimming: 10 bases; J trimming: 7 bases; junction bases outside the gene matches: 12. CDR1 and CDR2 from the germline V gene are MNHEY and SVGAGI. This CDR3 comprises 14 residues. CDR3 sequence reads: CATGGAGGGQPQHF. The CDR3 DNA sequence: TGTGCCACTGGGGGGGCAGGGGGCGGACAGCCCCAGCATTTT.

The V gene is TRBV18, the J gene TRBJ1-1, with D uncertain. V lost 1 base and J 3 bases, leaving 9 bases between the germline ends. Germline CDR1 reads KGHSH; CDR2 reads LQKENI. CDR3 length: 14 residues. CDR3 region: CASSPLAGYTEAFF. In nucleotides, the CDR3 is TGTGCCAGCTCACCACTCGCGGGGTACACTGAAGCTTTCTTT.

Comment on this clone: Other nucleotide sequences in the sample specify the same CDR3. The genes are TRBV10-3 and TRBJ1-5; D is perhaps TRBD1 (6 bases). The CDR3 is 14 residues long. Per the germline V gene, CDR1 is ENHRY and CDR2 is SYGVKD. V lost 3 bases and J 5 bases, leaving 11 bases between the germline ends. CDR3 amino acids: CAISDRGGDQPQHF. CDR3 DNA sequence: TGTGCCATCAGTGACAGGGGAGGGGATCAGCCCCAGCATTTT.

The CDR3 loop reads CASSPRAGRGADTQYF. The CDR3 nucleotides read TGTGCCAGCAGCCCCAGAGCCGGGCGGGGGGCAGATACGCAGTATTTT. The V call is TRBV11-2, the J call TRBJ2-3, with 8 bases that match TRBD2. CDR1 and CDR2 (germline): SGHAT, FQNNGV. The CDR3 contains 16 residues. Losses at the gene ends were 5 bases for V and 4 bases for J; bases not matched to a gene: 11.

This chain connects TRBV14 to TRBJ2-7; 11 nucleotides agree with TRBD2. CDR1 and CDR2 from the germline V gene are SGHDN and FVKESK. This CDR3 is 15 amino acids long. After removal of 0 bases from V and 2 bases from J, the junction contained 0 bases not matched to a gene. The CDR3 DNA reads TGTGCCAGCAGCCAAGAACTAGCGGGAGCCTACGAGCAGTACTTC. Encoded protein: CASSQELAGAYEQYF.

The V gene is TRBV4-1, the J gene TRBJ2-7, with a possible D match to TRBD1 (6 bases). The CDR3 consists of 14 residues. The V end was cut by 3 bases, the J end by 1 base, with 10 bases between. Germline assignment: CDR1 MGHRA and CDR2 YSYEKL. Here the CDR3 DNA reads TGCGCCAGCAGCCACTTACAGGGATCCTACGAGCAGTACGTC. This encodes CASSHLQGSYEQYV.

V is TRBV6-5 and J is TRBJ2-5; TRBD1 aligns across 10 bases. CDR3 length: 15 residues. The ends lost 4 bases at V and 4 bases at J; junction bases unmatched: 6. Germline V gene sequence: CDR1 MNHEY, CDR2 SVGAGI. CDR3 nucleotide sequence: TGTGCCAGCAGTTTTGGGACAGGGGTTACAGAGACCCAGTACTTC. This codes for CASSFGTGVTETQYF.

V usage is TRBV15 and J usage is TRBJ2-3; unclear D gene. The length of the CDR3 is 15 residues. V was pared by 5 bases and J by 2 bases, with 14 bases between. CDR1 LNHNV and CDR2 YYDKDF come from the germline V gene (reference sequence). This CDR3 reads CATSEEPQFTDTQYF. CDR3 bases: TGTGCCACCAGCGAGGAGCCGCAATTCACAGATACGCAGTATTTT.

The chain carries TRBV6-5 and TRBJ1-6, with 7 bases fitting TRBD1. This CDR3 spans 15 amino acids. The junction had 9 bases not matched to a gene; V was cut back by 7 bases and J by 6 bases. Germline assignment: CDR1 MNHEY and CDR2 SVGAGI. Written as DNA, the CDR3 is TGTGCCAGCACCCAAAGCCAGGGGGGTAATTCACCCCTCCACTTT. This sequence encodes CASTQSQGGNSPLHF.

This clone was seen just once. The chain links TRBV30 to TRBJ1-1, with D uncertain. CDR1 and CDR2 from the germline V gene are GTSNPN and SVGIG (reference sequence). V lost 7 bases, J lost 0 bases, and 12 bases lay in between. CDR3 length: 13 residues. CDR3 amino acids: CALEWQVNTEAFF. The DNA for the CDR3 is TGTGCCTTGGAGTGGCAAGTGAACACTGAAGCTTTCTTT.

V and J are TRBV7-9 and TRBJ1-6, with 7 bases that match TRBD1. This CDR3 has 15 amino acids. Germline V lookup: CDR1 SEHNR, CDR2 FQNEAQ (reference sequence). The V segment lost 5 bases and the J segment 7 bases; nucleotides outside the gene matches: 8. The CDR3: CASSRAGTANSPLHF. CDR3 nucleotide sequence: TGTGCCAGCAGCCGAGCCGGGACAGCCAATTCACCCCTCCACTTT.

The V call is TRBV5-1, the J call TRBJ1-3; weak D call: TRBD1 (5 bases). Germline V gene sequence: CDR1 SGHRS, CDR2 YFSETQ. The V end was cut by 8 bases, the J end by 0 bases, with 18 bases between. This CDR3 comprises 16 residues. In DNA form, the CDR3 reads TGCGCCAGTCAAAAGGGCGACAGCACCTCTGGAAACACCATATATTTT. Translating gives CASQKGDSTSGNTIYF.

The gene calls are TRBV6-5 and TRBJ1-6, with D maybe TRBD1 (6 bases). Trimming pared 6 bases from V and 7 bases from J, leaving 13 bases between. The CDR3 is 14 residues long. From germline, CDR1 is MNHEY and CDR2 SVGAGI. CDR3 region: CASRNAGVNSPLHF. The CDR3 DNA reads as TGTGCCAGCAGGAACGCAGGGGTCAATTCACCCCTCCACTTT.

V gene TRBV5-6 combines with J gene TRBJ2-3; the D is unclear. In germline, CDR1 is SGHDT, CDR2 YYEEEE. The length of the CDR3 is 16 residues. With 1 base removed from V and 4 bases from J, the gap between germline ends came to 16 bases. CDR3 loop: CASSLRSGWVADTQYF. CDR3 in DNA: TGTGCCAGCAGCTTGAGATCCGGGTGGGTAGCAGATACGCAGTATTTT. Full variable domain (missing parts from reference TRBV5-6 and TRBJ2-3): DAGVTQSPTHLIKTRGQQVTLRCSPKSGHDTVSWYQQALGQGPQFIFQYYEEEERQRGNFPDRFSGHQFPNYSSELNVNALLLGDSALYLCASSLRSGWVADTQYFGPGTRLTVL.

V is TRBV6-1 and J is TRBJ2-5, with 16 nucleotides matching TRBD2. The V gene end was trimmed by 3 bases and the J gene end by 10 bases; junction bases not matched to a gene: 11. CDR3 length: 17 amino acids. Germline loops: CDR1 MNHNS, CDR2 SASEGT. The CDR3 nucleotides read TGTGCCAGCAGTGACGCTACTACGGGACTAGCGGGGGGGATCCAGTACTTC. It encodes CASSDATTGLAGGIQYF.

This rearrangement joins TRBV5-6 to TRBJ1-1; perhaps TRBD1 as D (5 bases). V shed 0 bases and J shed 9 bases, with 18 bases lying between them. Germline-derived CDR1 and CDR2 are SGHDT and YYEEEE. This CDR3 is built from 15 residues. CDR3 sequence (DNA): TGTGCCAGCAGCTTGGAGGCCAGGGCAGTTGCGAAAGCTTTCTTT. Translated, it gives CASSLEARAVAKAFF. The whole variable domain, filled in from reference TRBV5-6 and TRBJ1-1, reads DAGVTQSPTHLIKTRGQQVTLRCSPKSGHDTVSWYQQALGQGPQFIFQYYEEEERQRGNFPDRFSGHQFPNYSSELNVNALLLGDSALYLCASSLEARAVAKAFFGQGTRLTVV.

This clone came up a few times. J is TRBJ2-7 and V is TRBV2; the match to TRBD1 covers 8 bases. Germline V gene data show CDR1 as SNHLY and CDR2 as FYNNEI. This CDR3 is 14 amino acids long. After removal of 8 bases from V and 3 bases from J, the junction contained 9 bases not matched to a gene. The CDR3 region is CASGPGGAGYEQYV. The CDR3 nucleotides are TGTGCCAGCGGGCCAGGGGGCGCGGGCTACGAGCAGTACGTC.

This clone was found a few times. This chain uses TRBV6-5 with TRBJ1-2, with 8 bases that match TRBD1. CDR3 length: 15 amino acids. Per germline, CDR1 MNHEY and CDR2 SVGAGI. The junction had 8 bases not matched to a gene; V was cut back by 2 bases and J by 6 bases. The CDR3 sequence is CASSYTRTGRDGYTF. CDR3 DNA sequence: TGTGCCAGCAGTTACACCCGGACAGGGAGGGATGGCTACACCTTC.

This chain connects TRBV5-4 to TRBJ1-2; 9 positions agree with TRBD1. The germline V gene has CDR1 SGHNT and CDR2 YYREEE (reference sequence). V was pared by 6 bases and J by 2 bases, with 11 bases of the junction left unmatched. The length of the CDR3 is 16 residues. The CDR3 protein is CASTTGGQGPNYGYTF. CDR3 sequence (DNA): TGTGCCAGCACCACGGGGGGACAGGGCCCCAACTATGGCTACACCTTC. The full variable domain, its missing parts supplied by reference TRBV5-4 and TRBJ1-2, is ETGVTQSPTHLIKTRGQQVTLRCSSQSGHNTVSWYQQALGQGPQFIFQYYREEENGRGNFPPRFSGLQFPNYSSELNVNALELDDSALYLCASTTGGQGPNYGYTFGSGTRLTVV.

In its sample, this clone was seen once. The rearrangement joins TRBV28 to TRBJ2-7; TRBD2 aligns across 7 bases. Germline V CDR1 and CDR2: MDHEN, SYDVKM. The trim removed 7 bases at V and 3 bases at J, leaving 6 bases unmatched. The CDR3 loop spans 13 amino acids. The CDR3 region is CASMGGFVYEQYF. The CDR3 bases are TGTGCCAGCATGGGAGGGTTCGTCTACGAGCAGTACTTC.

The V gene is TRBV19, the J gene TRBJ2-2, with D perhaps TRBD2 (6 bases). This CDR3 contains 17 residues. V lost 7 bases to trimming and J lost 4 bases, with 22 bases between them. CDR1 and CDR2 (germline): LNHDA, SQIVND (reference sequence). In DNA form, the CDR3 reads TGTGCCAGTAAAGCGGGTATAGGGTCGCACCTCACCGGGGAGCTGTTTTTT. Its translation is CASKAGIGSHLTGELFF.

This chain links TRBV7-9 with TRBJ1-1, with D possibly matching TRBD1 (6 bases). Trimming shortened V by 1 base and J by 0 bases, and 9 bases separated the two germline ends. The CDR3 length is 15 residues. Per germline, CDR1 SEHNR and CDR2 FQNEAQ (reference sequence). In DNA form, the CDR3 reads TGTGCCAGCAGCTTAGAGGCAGGGGTGAACACTGAAGCTTTCTTT. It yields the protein CASSLEAGVNTEAFF.

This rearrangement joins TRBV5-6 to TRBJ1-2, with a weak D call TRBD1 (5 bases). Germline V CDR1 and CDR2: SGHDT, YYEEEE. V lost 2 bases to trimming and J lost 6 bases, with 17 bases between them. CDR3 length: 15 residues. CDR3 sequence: CASSLGHLESNGYTF. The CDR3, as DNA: TGTGCCAGCAGCTTAGGACACCTCGAAAGCAATGGCTACACCTTC.

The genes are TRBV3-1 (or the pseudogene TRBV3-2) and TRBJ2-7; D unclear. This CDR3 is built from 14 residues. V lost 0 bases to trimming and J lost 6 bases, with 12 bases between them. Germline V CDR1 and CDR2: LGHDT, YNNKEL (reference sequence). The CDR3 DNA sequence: TGTGCCAGCAGCCAAGAATGGTGGGCCTCCGAGCAGTACTTC. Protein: CASSQEWWASEQYF.

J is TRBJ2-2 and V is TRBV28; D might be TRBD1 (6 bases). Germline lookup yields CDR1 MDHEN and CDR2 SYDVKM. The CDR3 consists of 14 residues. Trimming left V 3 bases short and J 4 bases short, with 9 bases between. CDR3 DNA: TGTGCCAGCAGTTTCGAAGGGGGCACCGGGGAGCTGTTTTTT. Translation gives CASSFEGGTGELFF.

CDR3 region: CAWSPRTSGEQFF. The CDR3 DNA follows: TGTGCCTGGAGTCCCCGGACTAGCGGAGAGCAGTTCTTC. The chain carries TRBV30 and TRBJ2-1, with 10 bases matching TRBD2. Germline loops: CDR1 GTSNPN, CDR2 SVGIG (reference sequence). V lost 2 bases, J lost 10 bases, and 5 bases stayed unmatched. There are 13 residues in the CDR3.